This T cell receptor beta chain is drawn from a study of OX40 agonist ivuxolimab in advanced cancers. Study-wide background: Antecedent anti-PD-1, anti-PD-L1 or anti-CTLA-4 therapy was permissible, with about 40% having received some.

Method: immunoSEQ multiplex PCR; TCRdb's copy keeps in-frame clones and lacks some. The sample holds some 60,000 clones, 70% to 90% seen once. The V and J ends lost 3 bases and 7 bases respectively, with 12 bases between them. Germline-derived CDR1 and CDR2 are SGHTA and FQGTGA. This CDR3 has 13 amino acids. As concerns this clone: Its specificity is unknown.

Study observations and caveats: CD4+ T cells averaged fewer expanded clones than CD8+ T cells.

The source was CD4+ or CD8+ T cells sorted from blood, collected in a trial of the OX40 agonist ivuxolimab. The TCR comes from an adult with an advanced solid tumor such as melanoma, head and neck, liver or kidney cancer. The gene calls are TRBV7-3 and TRBJ2-5; D possibly corresponds to TRBD2 (6 bases). The CDR3 protein is CASSFGTQGTQYF. The CDR3 DNA follows: TGTGCCAGCAGCTTCGGGACTCAGGGGACCCAGTACTTC.